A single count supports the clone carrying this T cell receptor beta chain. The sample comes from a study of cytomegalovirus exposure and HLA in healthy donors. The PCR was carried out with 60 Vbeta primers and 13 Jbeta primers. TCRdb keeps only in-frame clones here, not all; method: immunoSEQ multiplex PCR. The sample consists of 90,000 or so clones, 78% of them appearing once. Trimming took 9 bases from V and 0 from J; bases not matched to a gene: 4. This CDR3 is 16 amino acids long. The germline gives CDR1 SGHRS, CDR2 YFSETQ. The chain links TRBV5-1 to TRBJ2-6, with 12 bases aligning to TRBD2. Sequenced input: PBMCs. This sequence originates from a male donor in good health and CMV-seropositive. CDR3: CATSTSGGSGANVLTF. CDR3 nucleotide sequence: TGCGCCACCTCGACTAGCGGGGGCTCTGGGGCCAACGTCCTGACTTTC.